This T cell receptor (beta chain) was identified in a study of cytomegalovirus exposure and HLA in healthy donors. 13 Jbeta primers and 60 Vbeta primers were used for the PCR. Sequencing used immunoSEQ multiplex PCR; TCRdb keeps in-frame clones, though not all of them. The data show approximately 170,000 clones, about 72% seen once. A word on this clone: Antigen unknown.

Notes on the study in general: According to reports, the classifier identified cytomegalovirus status with high specificity and sensitivity.

V was cut by 5 bases and J by 5 bases, with 12 bases left in between. The CDR3 spans 13 residues. The germline CDR1 and CDR2 sequences are SEHNR and FQNEAQ (reference sequence). The TCR was taken from a girl aged 5-17 years in good health and CMV-seronegative. The rearrangement uses TRBV7-9 and TRBJ1-1, with unresolved D. The sequencing sample was made of PBMCs. The CDR3 here is CASSVGQVTEAFF. The DNA of the CDR3 is TGTGCCAGCAGCGTGGGCCAGGTAACTGAAGCTTTCTTT.